This T cell receptor (beta chain) was sequenced during a study of regulatory and conventional T cells in RAG deficiency. Sequencing was performed with immunoSEQ multiplex PCR; in TCRdb, only in-frame clones are kept and a portion is missing. The sample has 30,000 to 40,000 clones, 75% to 90% seen once. The ends were cut back, 0 bases at V and 4 bases at J, with 20 bases in the middle. CDR3 length: 18 amino acids. CDR1 and CDR2 from the germline V gene are SGHTA and FQGTGA. The sample was also linked to a second study, of regulatory T cells. Per that study: Amplification used 52 TRBV primers and 13 TRBJ primers.

The TCR comes from a human donor in good health. Sequencing was done on a sample of CD8+ T cells sorted from blood. This chain joins TRBV7-3 and TRBJ2-3; possibly TRBD2 for D (6 bases). The CDR3 DNA is TGTGCCAGCAGCTTAACGGGGGGTTTCGTCAACCTTGCAGATACGCAGTATTTT. Encoded protein: CASSLTGGFVNLADTQYF.